Below are 26 T cell receptor beta chains sequenced from a single sample in a study of blood T cell repertoires in COVID-19. The assay was immunoSEQ multiplex PCR, and TCRdb's table has in-frame clones only and misses some. Among about 200,000 clones listed, roughly 94% were seen once. Sequenced material: peripheral blood. The receptors come from a man between 25 and 39 years old with COVID-19, enrolled during active disease.

V usage is TRBV7-9 and J usage is TRBJ1-6; perhaps TRBD1 as D (6 bases). The CDR3 totals 17 residues. Germline CDR1 reads SEHNR; CDR2 reads FQNEAQ (reference sequence). V gave up 5 bases and J gave up 0 bases, with 14 bases separating them. The CDR3 region is CASSVGQSSSYNSPLHF. The CDR3 DNA reads as TGTGCCAGCAGCGTAGGACAGTCCAGCTCCTATAATTCACCCCTCCACTTT.

Concerning this clone itself: Other DNA sequences in the same sample also yield this CDR3. The V call is TRBV5-1, the J call TRBJ2-1; D remains ambiguous. V gave up 0 bases and J gave up 0 bases, with 4 bases separating them. The length of the CDR3 is 14 residues. Germline CDR1 SGHRS, CDR2 YFSETQ. The CDR3 sequence: CASSLGSSYNEQFF. Written as DNA, the CDR3 is TGCGCCAGCAGCTTGGGCAGCTCCTACAATGAGCAGTTCTTC.

In its sample, this clone was seen once. The rearrangement uses TRBV21-1 and TRBJ1-2. TRBV21-1 is tagged as a pseudogene. CDR3 size: 15 residues. The CDR3 reads CASSKVSDGDPGYTF. The DNA of the CDR3 is TGTGCCAGCAGCAAAGTTTCAGACGGAGACCCGGGCTACACCTTC.

This clone came up once. V gene TRBV20-1 combines with J gene TRBJ1-4; maybe TRBD1 (5 bases). This CDR3 contains 11 residues. The germline V and J ends were trimmed by 5 bases and 10 bases, with 11 bases remaining between them. Looked up from germline, CDR1 is DFQATT and CDR2 is SNEGSKA (reference sequence). The DNA for the CDR3 is TGCAGTGCTGTGGGGGGAGCAAAACTGTTTTTT. This gives the protein CSAVGGAKLFF.

The CDR3 bases are TGTGCCAGCAGTGACCAGGGCAACTATGGCTACACCTTC. It specifies CASSDQGNYGYTF. J is TRBJ1-2 and V is TRBV6-1; tentatively, D is TRBD1 (5 bases). CDR3 length: 13 residues. The germline CDR1 and CDR2 sequences are MNHNS and SASEGT. With 3 bases removed from V and 2 bases from J, the gap between germline ends came to 7 bases.

The rearrangement uses TRBV6-5 and TRBJ2-1; TRBD2 matches at 10 bases. CDR1 and CDR2 (germline): MNHEY, SVGAGI. Losses at the gene ends were 2 bases for V and 0 bases for J; bases not matched to a gene: 1. This CDR3 comprises 16 residues. CDR3 sequence: CASSYLAGDSYNEQFF. The CDR3 DNA reads TGTGCCAGCAGTTACCTAGCGGGGGACTCCTACAATGAGCAGTTCTTC.

This sequence joins TRBV7-9 and TRBJ2-3, with D perhaps TRBD2 (6 bases). The germline V gene has CDR1 SEHNR and CDR2 FQNEAQ (reference sequence). V gave up 5 bases and J gave up 4 bases, with 16 bases separating them. The CDR3 sequence is 15 residues long. CDR3 nucleotides: TGTGCCAGCAGCCCCCCAGGAGGGATAGCAGATACGCAGTATTTT. Its translation is CASSPPGGIADTQYF.

This rearrangement joins TRBV6-6 to TRBJ1-5, with 8 bases lining up with TRBD1. The trim removed 5 bases at V and 0 bases at J, leaving 6 bases unmatched. The CDR3 covers 16 residues. Germline loops: CDR1 MNHNY, CDR2 SVGAGI (reference sequence). This CDR3 is CASSHPTGDSNQPQHF. In DNA form, the CDR3 reads TGTGCCAGCAGTCACCCGACAGGGGATAGCAATCAGCCCCAGCATTTT.

The rearrangement joins TRBV11-2 to TRBJ1-4; 8 bases are a match to TRBD1. The junction had 8 bases not matched to a gene; V was cut back by 6 bases and J by 5 bases. The CDR3 contains 15 residues. Per the germline V gene, CDR1 is SGHAT and CDR2 is FQNNGV. The CDR3 DNA follows: TGTGCCAGCAGAACACACAGGGGGAGGAATGAAAAACTGTTTTTT. Translation gives CASRTHRGRNEKLFF.

The chain couples TRBV7-3 to TRBJ2-7, with TRBD1 as a possible D gene (7 bases). This CDR3 region has 18 residues. V was clipped by 0 bases and J by 1 base, with 19 bases between them. Germline loops: CDR1 SGHTA, CDR2 FQGTGA. The CDR3 protein is CASSLTGGGEITSYEQYF. The CDR3 DNA reads as TGTGCCAGCAGCTTAACTGGAGGGGGCGAAATTACATCCTACGAGCAGTACTTC.

The chain recombines TRBV27 with TRBJ1-2; 7 bases are shared with TRBD1. Germline V gene lookup returns CDR1 MNHEY and CDR2 SMNVEV (reference sequence). The CDR3 consists of 13 residues. After removal of 6 bases from V and 6 bases from J, the junction contained 7 bases not matched to a gene. The CDR3 loop is CASRPGQPDGYTF. In nucleotides, the CDR3 is TGTGCCAGCAGACCGGGACAGCCTGATGGCTACACCTTC.

This clone occurred a few times. The CDR3 sequence is CASSRGQQGQETQYF. The CDR3 nucleotides read TGCGCCAGCAGCAGGGGACAGCAGGGGCAAGAGACCCAGTACTTC. This rearrangement joins TRBV4-1 to TRBJ2-5, with TRBD1 matching over 7 bases. Per germline, CDR1 MGHRA and CDR2 YSYEKL. The CDR3 extends over 15 amino acids. Trimming at V came to 5 bases and at J to 2 bases, leaving 8 bases not matched to a gene.

V gene TRBV11-3 combines with J gene TRBJ1-1, with TRBD1 identical over 9 bases. With 3 bases clipped from V and 2 bases from J, the junction kept 10 bases outside the gene matches. CDR1 and CDR2 from the germline V gene are SGHNT and YENEEA. The CDR3 runs 17 residues. CDR3 sequence: CASSLDLQGALNTEAFF. The CDR3 region has the DNA TGTGCCAGCAGCTTGGATCTACAGGGGGCCTTAAACACTGAAGCTTTCTTT.

The rearrangement joins TRBV28 to TRBJ1-3, with a tentative D call TRBD1 (6 bases). CDR1 is MDHEN and CDR2 is SYDVKM in the germline V gene. V gave up 5 bases and J gave up 2 bases, with 13 bases separating them. The CDR3 extends over 15 amino acids. The CDR3: CASSTGIGPGNTIYF. For the CDR3, the DNA is TGTGCCAGCAGTACAGGGATCGGCCCTGGAAACACCATATATTTT.

This rearrangement joins TRBV27 to TRBJ2-1; weak D call: TRBD1 (5 bases). Germline V gene sequence: CDR1 MNHEY, CDR2 SMNVEV (reference sequence). The ends were cut back, 6 bases at V and 3 bases at J, with 9 bases in the middle. CDR3 length: 13 amino acids. CDR3 DNA: TGTGCCAGCAGGTCAGACAGCTACAATGAGCAGTTCTTC. Translated, it gives CASRSDSYNEQFF.

The J gene is TRBJ1-1, the V gene TRBV6-6, with D perhaps TRBD1 (6 bases). The CDR3 has 12 amino acids. In germline, CDR1 is MNHNY, CDR2 SVGAGI (reference sequence). Deletions cut 4 bases from V and 7 bases from J, with 10 bases between. The CDR3 DNA reads TGTGCCAGCAGTTCTCAGGGGCGTGAAGCTTTCTTT. This encodes CASSSQGREAFF.

V is TRBV21-1 and J is TRBJ1-2; the table's D call, TRBD1, was not checked against the DNA. TRBV21-1 is a known pseudogene. CDR3 length: 19 residues. CDR3 nucleotide sequence: TGTGCCAGCGTACCTCGTTCGACAGGGATCTCACTTTCGCGTTCTGGCTACACCTTC. Its translation is CASVPRSTGISLSRSGYTF.

J is TRBJ2-2 and V is TRBV6-1; possibly TRBD1 for D (6 bases). Germline V gene data show CDR1 as MNHNS and CDR2 as SASEGT. The CDR3 has 16 residues. Trimming left V 6 bases short and J 6 bases short, with 20 bases between. The CDR3 DNA is TGTGCCAGCAGAGAAACAGGGAACGGTCTCTCCGGGGAGCTGTTTTTT. Protein: CASRETGNGLSGELFF.

J is TRBJ1-2 and V is TRBV19, with D possibly being TRBD1 (6 bases). CDR1 is LNHDA, CDR2 SQIVND, per germline (reference sequence). Between the trimmed V and J ends, which lost 6 bases and 4 bases, there was a span of 12 bases. CDR3 length equals 13 residues. The CDR3 here is CASSQQGAYGYTF. The DNA of the CDR3 is TGTGCCAGTAGCCAACAGGGTGCCTATGGCTACACCTTC.

The gene calls are TRBV5-4 and TRBJ2-3, with 11 bases that match TRBD1. The germline gives CDR1 SGHNT, CDR2 YYREEE (reference sequence). J gave up 3 bases and V 4 bases, and 4 bases lay outside the gene matches. The CDR3 runs to 15 residues. This CDR3 reads CASSGGQGVTDTQYF. The DNA for the CDR3 is TGTGCCAGCAGCGGGGGACAGGGGGTGACAGATACGCAGTATTTT.

In this sample, this clone turned up once. The chain joins TRBV5-1 to TRBJ1-1; TRBD1 agrees at 8 bases. This CDR3 is 16 amino acids long. CDR1 and CDR2 from the germline V gene are SGHRS and YFSETQ. The ends lost 3 bases at V and 1 base at J; junction bases unmatched: 8. CDR3 sequence (DNA): TGCGCCAGCAGCTCCCTAGGACAGGGAACGAACACTGAAGCTTTCTTT. This sequence encodes CASSSLGQGTNTEAFF.

CDR3: CASSGLWNTEAFF. The DNA for the CDR3 is TGTGCCAGCAGCGGACTTTGGAACACTGAAGCTTTCTTT. The chain is built from TRBV12-3 or TRBV12-4 and TRBJ1-1, with D uncertain. The CDR3 contains 13 residues. The V end lost 6 bases, the J end lost 1 base, and 9 bases lay between the germline ends.

The rearrangement links TRBV19 to TRBJ2-2; D gene ambiguous. CDR3 length: 13 amino acids. V shed 5 bases and J shed 7 bases, with 11 bases lying between them. Germline lookup yields CDR1 LNHDA and CDR2 SQIVND (reference sequence). The CDR3 reads CASSLTIGGELFF. The DNA of the CDR3 is TGTGCCAGTAGTTTAACTATCGGCGGGGAGCTGTTTTTT. The variable domain in full, with the rest retrieved from reference TRBV19 and TRBJ2-2, is DGGITQSPKYLFRKEGQNVTLSCEQNLNHDAMYWYRQDPGQGLRLIYYSQIVNDFQKGDIAEGYSVSREKKESFPLTVTSAQKNPTAFYLCASSLTIGGELFFGEGSRLTVL.

V and J are TRBV9 and TRBJ2-3; TRBD2 matches 7 bases. The CDR3 spans 15 residues. CDR1 is SGDLS and CDR2 is YYNGEE in the germline V gene. J lost 6 bases, V lost 0 bases, and 7 bases had no gene match. CDR3 nucleotide sequence: TGTGCCAGCAGCGTAGGGACTAGTCGGTCTGATACGCAGTATTTT. Its translation is CASSVGTSRSDTQYF.

The V and J genes are TRBV5-5 and TRBJ1-4, with D maybe TRBD1 (5 bases). Germline lookup yields CDR1 SGHKS and CDR2 YYEKEE (reference sequence). This CDR3 region has 15 residues. The ends were cut back, 4 bases at V and 7 bases at J, with 17 bases in the middle. CDR3 DNA sequence: TGTGCCAGCAGCCCCCAAGGGTCAGGGTTTGAAAAACTGTTTTTT. The encoded protein is CASSPQGSGFEKLFF.

In nucleotides, the CDR3 is TGCAGTGCTAGAGTAGGGGCTGGGCTGTTTTTT. Its translation: CSARVGAGLFF. The chain uses TRBV20-1 and TRBJ2-2; TRBD1 is a possible D gene (5 bases). Trimming removed 1 base at V and 13 bases at J, with 10 bases between. CDR3 length: 11 residues. The germline V gene encodes CDR1 DFQATT and CDR2 SNEGSKA (reference sequence).